This entry features one TCR beta chain sequence. The CDR3 runs 13 residues. The V and J ends lost 3 bases and 7 bases, in that order; junction bases with no gene match: 6. Germline V gives CDR1 DFQATT, CDR2 SNEGSKA (reference sequence). This sample is part of a study of blood T cell repertoires in COVID-19. The overall study: Samples taken during acute and convalescent COVID-19 were collected in the United States, Italy and Spain. Sources were T cells, B-cell-depleted T cells, or PBMCs; the material itself was cDNA or gDNA.

Sequencing was performed with immunoSEQ multiplex PCR; in TCRdb, only in-frame clones are kept and a portion is missing. Of almost 250,000 clones in the sample, approximately 86% were seen once. The chain couples TRBV20-1 to TRBJ1-2; TRBD1 matches 9 bases. This TCR was sampled from a woman aged 55-70 years who had recovered from COVID-19. Material: peripheral blood. This CDR3 is CSASRGQGVGYTF. The DNA for the CDR3 is TGCAGTGCTAGTAGGGGACAGGGAGTTGGCTACACCTTC.